A selection of T cell receptor beta chains follows, all from one sample in a study of tumor-infiltrating lymphocytes in primary liver carcinoma. TCRdb processed the multiplex PCR reads anew with MiXCR; each CDR3 protein has one entry. There are 300,000 to 400,000 distinct CDR3 sequences in the sample; around 60% occur only once, and roughly 6.5% lies in the top ten. Material: peripheral blood. Source of these receptors: a man aged 35 to 55 with primary liver carcinoma and hepatitis B virus infection. The CDR3 runs from the conserved cysteine through the conserved F or W. Each record gives: V gene, D gene, J gene, clone size, CDR3 protein, CDR3 DNA. The D gene is left open where the match is weak. Clone sizes are given selectively: once, few, many, or a class where the clone is expanded.

TRBV11-3	NA	TRBJ2-3	NA	CASSKSESTDTQYF	TGTGCCAGCAGCAAGAGTGAGAGCACAGATACGCAGTACTTT
TRBV30	NA	TRBJ1-3	once	CAWSHLSGNTIYF	TGTGCCTGGAGTCACCTCTCTGGAAACACCATATATTTT
TRBV10-3	TRBD2	TRBJ2-2	NA	CAISESEVRESTGEMFF	TGTGCCATCAGCGAGTCGGAAGTGCGGGAGAGCACCGGGGAGATGTTTTTT
TRBV13	NA	TRBJ2-6	NA	CASTIYLDSSGANFLTF	TGTGCCAGCACCATTTACCTAGACAGCTCTGGGGCCAACTTCCTGACTTTC
TRBV7-9	TRBD2	TRBJ2-3	few	CASSSPHGREGDTQYF	TGTGCCAGCAGCTCCCCCCACGGGAGGGAGGGAGATACGCAGTATTTT
TRBV4-2	NA	TRBJ1-4	NA	CASRQERREKLFF	TGTGCCAGCAGACAAGAACGGAGGGAAAAACTGTTTTTT
TRBV5-5	TRBD1	TRBJ1-2	NA	CASSVQGQGYGYTF	TGTGCCAGCAGCGTACAGGGACAGGGCTATGGCTACACCTTC
TRBV6-6	NA	TRBJ2-2	many	CASSRPGQSNTGELFF	TGTGCCAGCAGTCGTCCCGGACAATCTAACACCGGGGAGCTGTTTTTT
TRBV25-1	NA	TRBJ2-7	NA	CASSSTPQGPHEQYF	TGTGCCAGCAGCTCCACCCCCCAGGGCCCCCACGAGCAGTACTTC
TRBV12-3/TRBV12-4	NA	TRBJ2-7	NA	CASSLYGGSTYEQYF	TGTGCCAGCAGTTTATACGGGGGTTCAACCTACGAGCAGTACTTC
TRBV7-9	TRBD2	TRBJ2-3	few	CASSLAPGLAGGGTDTQYF	TGTGCCAGCAGCTTAGCCCCGGGACTAGCGGGAGGTGGAACAGATACGCAGTATTTT
TRBV10-3	NA	TRBJ1-1	NA	CAISGSKFSAEAFF	TGTGCCATCAGTGGGTCTAAGTTTTCCGCTGAAGCTTTCTTT
TRBV24-1	NA	TRBJ1-1	NA	CATSARGTEAFF	TGTGCCACCAGTGCCAGGGGTACTGAAGCTTTCTTT
TRBV13	NA	TRBJ2-3	many	CASSIRTDTQYF	TGTGCCAGCAGCATACGCACAGATACGCAGTATTTT
TRBV11-2	TRBD1	TRBJ2-7	NA	CASSYGQAYLQYF	TGTGCCAGCAGCTACGGACAGGCCTACTTGCAGTACTTC
TRBV5-4	TRBD1	TRBJ2-2	many	CASSPGQGGTGELFF	TGCGCCAGCAGCCCCGGACAGGGCGGAACCGGGGAGCTGTTTTTT
TRBV5-6	TRBD1	TRBJ2-2	NA	CASSLETGVTGELFF	TGTGCCAGCAGCTTGGAGACAGGGGTCACCGGGGAGCTGTTTTTT
TRBV12-3/TRBV12-4	NA	TRBJ2-1	NA	CASSLWGSTHNEQFF	TGTGCCAGCAGTTTATGGGGGAGTACCCACAATGAGCAGTTCTTC
TRBV11-3	TRBD1	TRBJ2-5	many	CASSQQGETQYF	TGTGCCAGCAGCCAACAGGGGGAGACCCAGTACTTC
TRBV4-1	TRBD2	TRBJ2-3	NA	CPSSPSPQREDRFSDTQYF	TGCCCCAGCAGCCCCTCCCCCCAGCGGGAGGACCGGTTTTCAGATACGCAGTATTTT
TRBV6-2/TRBV6-3	TRBD2	TRBJ2-2	NA	CASSRNALAGANTGELFF	TGTGCCAGCAGTCGGAACGCACTAGCGGGAGCGAACACCGGGGAGCTGTTTTTT
TRBV10-3	NA	TRBJ2-1	NA	CAIGQPPYNEQFF	TGTGCCATAGGACAGCCTCCCTACAATGAGCAGTTCTTC
TRBV11-2	NA	TRBJ2-7	NA	CASSFRPLTYEHYF	TGTGCCAGCAGCTTTCGGCCTTTAACCTACGAGCACTACTTC
TRBV10-3	TRBD1	TRBJ1-6	many	CAISPLRPDRGSPLHF	TGTGCCATCAGTCCCCTGCGACCAGACAGGGGTTCACCCCTCCACTTT
TRBV12-3/TRBV12-4	NA	TRBJ2-7	few	CASSPRGLADGSSEQYF	TGTGCCAGCAGTCCCAGGGGGCTAGCGGACGGGTCTTCCGAGCAGTACTTC
TRBV6-5	TRBD1	TRBJ1-1	few	CASSFLTGGDTEAFF	TGTGCCAGCAGTTTCTTGACAGGGGGGGACACTGAAGCTTTCTTT
TRBV4-1	NA	TRBJ2-5	NA	CAGSQSGVETQYF	TGCGCCGGCAGCCAATCGGGAGTAGAGACCCAGTACTTC
TRBV5-1	NA	TRBJ2-2	NA	CASSPGLNNGELFF	TGCGCCAGCAGCCCAGGACTGAACAACGGGGAGCTGTTTTTT
TRBV5-1	NA	TRBJ1-5	NA	CASSKDSNQHQHF	TGCGCCAGCAGCAAAGATAGCAATCAGCACCAGCATTTT
TRBV11-2	NA	TRBJ2-2	NA	CASSDRRNRRSGELSF	TGCGCCAGCAGCGATAGACGGAATCGGCGGTCCGGGGAGCTGTCATTT
TRBV10-3	NA	TRBJ2-7	NA	CAIRGSNGSIYEQYF	TGTGCCATCAGGGGATCTAACGGGAGTATATACGAGCAGTACTTC
TRBV29-1	NA	TRBJ2-5	many	CSGGIRETQYF	TGCAGCGGGGGAATTCGAGAGACCCAGTACTTC
TRBV6-6	NA	TRBJ1-5	NA	CASSDGPTGQGRNQPQHF	TGTGCCAGCAGTGACGGACCCACTGGGCAGGGGAGGAATCAGCCCCAGCATTTT
TRBV7-9	TRBD2	TRBJ2-7	few	CASSPSGRTEQYF	TGTGCCAGCAGCCCTAGCGGGAGGACCGAGCAGTACTTC
TRBV5-5	NA	TRBJ2-7	NA	CASSLTGYDQYF	TGTGCCAGCAGCTTGACAGGATACGATCAGTACTTC
TRBV6-5	NA	TRBJ2-1	NA	CASTQGQGPYNEQFF	TGTGCCAGCACCCAGGGGCAGGGGCCCTACAATGAGCAGTTCTTC
TRBV4-2	NA	TRBJ2-3	NA	CASSPTGTSTDTLYF	TGTGCCAGCAGCCCAACCGGTACTAGCACAGATACGCTGTATTTT
TRBV11-1	NA	TRBJ2-7	NA	CASILGLASYEQYF	TGTGCCAGCATCTTAGGGCTAGCGAGCTACGAGCAATACTTC
TRBV4-2	TRBD2	TRBJ2-3	NA	CASSQENKGTSVTDTQYF	TGTGCCAGCAGCCAAGAAAATAAAGGGACTAGCGTCACAGATACGCAGTATTTT
TRBV6-5	NA	TRBJ1-1	many	CASSSGVGEAFF	TGTGCCAGCAGTTCAGGGGTTGGTGAAGCTTTCTTT
TRBV5-4	TRBD1	TRBJ2-3	many	CASSPLTGGTDTQYF	TGTGCCAGCAGCCCTTTGACAGGGGGGACAGATACGCAGTATTTT
TRBV11-2	TRBD2	TRBJ2-1	NA	CAGIVLAGVVNEQFF	TGTGCCGGCATCGTACTAGCGGGAGTTGTTAATGAGCAGTTCTTC
TRBV11-2	NA	TRBJ2-7	once	CASKATGDEQYF	TGTGCCAGCAAAGCCACCGGGGACGAGCAGTACTTC
TRBV11-2	TRBD2	TRBJ2-3	NA	CASTSGLGTDTQCF	TGTGCCAGCACCTCAGGACTAGGAACAGATACGCAGTGTTTT
TRBV5-1	NA	TRBJ2-1	NA	CASSIEPRVYEQFF	TGCGCCAGCAGCATCGAGCCCAGGGTTTACGAGCAGTTCTTC
TRBV28	TRBD2	TRBJ2-7	NA	CASRHTSGYSYERYF	TGTGCCAGCAGGCACACTAGCGGGTATTCCTACGAGCGGTACTTC
TRBV4-3	NA	TRBJ2-3	NA	CASSQGSVSGADTQYF	TGCGCCAGCAGTCAAGGGTCGGTCAGTGGCGCAGATACGCAGTATTTT
TRBV5-1	TRBD2	TRBJ2-3	NA	CAGSVGLAGALDDTQYF	TGCGCCGGCAGCGTGGGACTAGCGGGAGCTTTAGATGATACGCAGTATTTT
TRBV7-9	NA	TRBJ2-3	NA	CASSSLDSSTDTQYF	TGTGCCAGCAGCTCCCTGGACTCCAGCACAGATACGCAGTATTTT
TRBV6-6	NA	TRBJ2-4	many	CASSSAIERLAKNIQYF	TGTGCCAGCAGCTCCGCGATTGAGCGGTTAGCCAAAAACATTCAGTACTTC